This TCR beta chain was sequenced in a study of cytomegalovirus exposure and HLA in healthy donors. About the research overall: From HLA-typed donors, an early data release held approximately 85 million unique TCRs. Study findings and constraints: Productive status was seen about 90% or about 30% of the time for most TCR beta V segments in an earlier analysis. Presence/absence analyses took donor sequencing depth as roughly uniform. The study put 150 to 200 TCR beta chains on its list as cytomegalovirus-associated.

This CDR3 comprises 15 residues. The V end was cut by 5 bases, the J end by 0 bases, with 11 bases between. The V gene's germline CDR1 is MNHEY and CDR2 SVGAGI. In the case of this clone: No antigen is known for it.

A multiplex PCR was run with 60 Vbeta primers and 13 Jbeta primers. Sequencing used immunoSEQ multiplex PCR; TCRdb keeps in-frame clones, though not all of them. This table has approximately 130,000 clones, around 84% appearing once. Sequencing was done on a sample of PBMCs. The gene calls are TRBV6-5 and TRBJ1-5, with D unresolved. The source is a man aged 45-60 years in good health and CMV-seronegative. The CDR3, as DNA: TGTGCCAGCAGTGTAATCAGGATTAGCAATCAGCCCCAGCATTTT. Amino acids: CASSVIRISNQPQHF.